The source of this TCR beta chain is a study of blood T cell repertoires in COVID-19. Background on the study: Samples representing acute and convalescent COVID-19 were sourced from the United States, Italy and Spain. PBMCs, B-cell-depleted T cells, or T cells were the source of the cDNA or gDNA that made up the material.

The repertoire was sequenced with immunoSEQ multiplex PCR; TCRdb's copy has only in-frame clones and lacks some. The table has roughly 120,000 clones, 65% to 85% seen once. CDR1 SGHTS and CDR2 YDEGEE come from the germline V gene. The V gene lost 0 bases and the J gene lost 3 bases, with 9 bases spanning the gap. CDR3 size: 14 residues. Sequencing was carried out using peripheral blood. This chain joins TRBV5-8 and TRBJ1-2; possible D gene TRBD1, 5 bases. This clonotype originated in a man between 65 and 85 years old with acute or convalescent COVID-19. The CDR3 reads CASSLAGVDYGYTF. CDR3 in DNA: TGTGCCAGCAGCTTGGCGGGGGTGGACTATGGCTACACCTTC. The full variable domain, with the rest looked up from reference TRBV5-8 and TRBJ1-2, is EAGVTQSPTHLIKTRGQQATLRCSPISGHTSVYWYQQALGLGLQFLLWYDEGEERNRGNFPPRFSGRQFPNYSSELNVNALELEDSALYLCASSLAGVDYGYTFGSGTRLTVV.